The entry below gives a single T cell receptor beta chain sequence along with its context. The data stem from a study of blood T cell repertoires in COVID-19. TCRdb keeps only in-frame clones here, not all; method: immunoSEQ multiplex PCR. The sample has 35,000 to 50,000 clones, more than 75% seen once; the top ten hold around 13%. This CDR3 region has 14 residues. CDR1 is MNHEY, CDR2 SMNVEV, per germline (reference sequence). V was cut by 2 bases and J by 9 bases, with 13 bases left in between. The receptor was derived from a woman in her 70s in a cohort sampled during active COVID-19. The specimen was peripheral blood. The chain employs TRBV27 and TRBJ2-2, with a possible D match to TRBD1 (6 bases). DNA for the CDR3: TGTGCCAGCAGTTTACGCAGGGGCGGGCGGGAGCTGTTTTTT. Protein product: CASSLRRGGRELFF.